These 22 T cell receptor beta chains share one sample of origin, sequenced in a study of T-cell memory formation after mild COVID-19 (dated by TCRdb to the early 2020s). The library was produced with 5' RACE. The reads were generated on an Illumina NovaSeq 6000. TCRdb applied fastp at Q25 and MiXCR to the public reads, then kept only in-frame beta chains. One record per CDR3 amino acid sequence lists the most common genes and DNA. Recorded for this sample are about 560,000 distinct CDR3 sequences; 15% to 20% of them occurred a single time. The leading ten clones occupy about 7.5% of the sample. Specimen: PBMCs or a T cell subset sorted from them (not recorded which). The receptors shown here come from an adult woman who had mild COVID-19 (a few samples of this study predate the infection). The sample titles of this study are shuffled in the database, so cell type and time point are left out; the donor was told from shared clones.

This clonotype was seen only a few times. The chain carries TRBV7-2 and TRBJ2-5; 9 positions match TRBD2. Germline assignment: CDR1 SGHTA and CDR2 FQGNSA. Trimming cost V 1 base and J 4 bases; bases outside gene matches: 10. The CDR3 spans 17 residues. The CDR3 coding sequence is TGTGCCAGCAGCTTAGAAGGTAGACTAGCGGTGAGAGAGACCCAGTACTTC. This codes for CASSLEGRLAVRETQYF.

The chain carries TRBV13 and TRBJ2-1; D tentatively fits TRBD1 or TRBD2 (5 bases each). The CDR3 sequence is 15 residues long. The germline gives CDR1 PRHDT, CDR2 FYEKMQ (reference sequence). V was clipped by 4 bases and J by 4 bases, with 14 bases between them. The CDR3 is CASSSPRDGYNEQFF. The CDR3 bases are TGTGCCAGCAGCTCACCCCGGGACGGTTACAATGAGCAGTTCTTC.

This clonotype was seen a handful of times. The chain recombines TRBV5-1 with TRBJ2-3; 10 bases are shared with TRBD1. Per germline, CDR1 SGHRS and CDR2 YFSETQ. V lost 6 bases and J lost 12; bases outside the gene matches: 7. The CDR3 totals 12 residues. Here the CDR3 reads CASTGTGDSQYF. CDR3 DNA sequence: TGCGCCAGCACCGGGACAGGGGATAGTCAGTATTTT.

The rearrangement joins TRBV5-6 to TRBJ2-5; 8 positions match TRBD1. Germline V lookup: CDR1 SGHDT, CDR2 YYEEEE. The J segment lost 3 bases and the V segment lost 6 bases, leaving 7 bases of the junction unmatched. CDR3 size: 14 residues. Here the CDR3 DNA reads TGTGCCAGCACGGGGGACAGGATGGAAGAGACCCAGTACTTC. Its translation is CASTGDRMEETQYF.

This clonotype was seen more than once but under ten times. The chain is built from TRBV12-3 or TRBV12-4 and TRBJ1-2; 8 bases map to TRBD1. The junction had 15 bases not matched to a gene; V was cut back by 7 bases and J by 8 bases. The CDR3 has 15 residues. The CDR3 region is CASTIDGQGGYGYTF. Written as DNA, the CDR3 is TGTGCCAGCACTATAGACGGACAGGGAGGCTACGGCTACACCTTC.

This clonotype was detected ten times or more. This chain joins TRBV3-1 and TRBJ2-1; D is undetermined. The V end was cut by 0 bases, the J end by 0 bases, with 6 bases between. Germline V gene data show CDR1 as LGHDT and CDR2 as YNNKEL (reference sequence). The CDR3 spans 15 residues. The CDR3 bases are TGTGCCAGCAGCCAAGATCCGAGCTCCTACAATGAGCAGTTCTTC. As protein: CASSQDPSSYNEQFF.

The chain links TRBV19 to TRBJ2-5; 9 nucleotides line up with TRBD2. Germline CDR1 LNHDA, CDR2 SQIVND (reference sequence). V trimming: 5 bases; J trimming: 5 bases; junction bases outside the gene matches: 9. The CDR3 runs 15 residues. This chain's CDR3 is CASSPLAGAWETQYF. As DNA, the CDR3 is TGTGCCAGTAGTCCCTTAGCGGGGGCCTGGGAGACCCAGTACTTC.

The rearrangement joins TRBV12-3 or TRBV12-4 to TRBJ2-7; D perhaps matches TRBD1 (6 bases). This CDR3 has 14 residues. Trimming cost V 3 bases and J 2 bases, with 11 bases left between them. CDR3 in DNA: TGTGCCAGCAGTTTTTCAGGGGCTGCCTACGAGCAGTACTTC. Protein: CASSFSGAAYEQYF.

This clonotype was observed many times. The CDR3: CASSSQGGQETQYF. CDR3 coding DNA: TGTGCCAGCAGCTCTCAGGGGGGGCAAGAGACCCAGTACTTC. The chain links TRBV9 to TRBJ2-5, with D tentatively TRBD1 or TRBD2 (7 bases each). The CDR3 spans 14 residues. Germline CDR1 reads SGDLS; CDR2 reads YYNGEE. Trimming shortened V by 4 bases and J by 2 bases, and 12 bases separated the two germline ends.

This clonotype was counted between two and nine times. The chain couples TRBV12-3 or TRBV12-4 to TRBJ2-1, with D tentatively TRBD2 (5 bases). Trimming left V 6 bases short and J 2 bases short, with 17 bases between. The length of the CDR3 is 16 residues. CDR3 amino acids: CASRRSLARPYNEQFF. The DNA for the CDR3 is TGTGCCAGCAGACGGTCCTTAGCGAGGCCCTACAATGAGCAGTTCTTC.

The genes are TRBV5-1 and TRBJ2-3, with D unresolved. The CDR3 loop spans 14 amino acids. Germline CDR1 and CDR2: SGHRS and YFSETQ. Trimming stripped 0 bases from V and 7 bases from J, with 12 bases between. The CDR3 region has the DNA TGCGCCAGCAGCTTGGGAAGTAATCAGAATACGCAGTATTTT. It encodes CASSLGSNQNTQYF.

V usage is TRBV25-1 and J usage is TRBJ2-5; D gene uncertain. Trimming removed 3 bases at V and 5 bases at J, with 4 bases between. This CDR3 has 11 residues. Per the germline V gene, CDR1 is MGHDK and CDR2 is SYGVNS. CDR3 protein: CASSDPETQYF. The CDR3 DNA reads as TGTGCCAGCAGTGATCCGGAGACCCAGTACTTC.

J is TRBJ2-1 and V is TRBV7-9; TRBD1 matches 8 bases. Looked up from germline, CDR1 is SEHNR and CDR2 is FQNEAQ (reference sequence). V was pared by 3 bases and J by 4 bases, with 8 bases of the junction left unmatched. The CDR3 has 16 amino acids. The CDR3 coding sequence is TGTGCCAGCAGCTTTGCCCAGGGGGCTCGGTACAATGAGCAGTTCTTC. This gives the protein CASSFAQGARYNEQFF.

This clonotype was recorded a few times. V gene TRBV5-1 combines with J gene TRBJ2-1; D may match TRBD1 or TRBD2 (5 bases each). The CDR3 is 16 residues long. Germline CDR1 SGHRS, CDR2 YFSETQ. With 5 bases removed from V and 8 bases from J, the gap between germline ends came to 23 bases. CDR3 loop: CASSPLPPGPGDEQFF. DNA for the CDR3: TGCGCCAGCAGTCCCCTCCCCCCGGGACCAGGCGATGAGCAGTTCTTC.

This clonotype has more than one count but fewer than ten. The chain combines TRBV20-1 with TRBJ2-7, with D possibly TRBD1 on 5 matching bases. Germline CDR1 is DFQATT and CDR2 is SNEGSKA (reference sequence). The CDR3 is 12 amino acids. Trimming cost V 4 bases and J 2 bases, with 9 bases left between them. Written as DNA, the CDR3 is TGCAGTGCTACGACAGAAGCCTACGAGCAGTACTTC. The encoded protein is CSATTEAYEQYF.

The chain joins TRBV4-1 to TRBJ2-5; D is unclear. The CDR3 contains 16 residues. V was shortened by 0 bases and J by 5 bases, with 16 bases between the two germline ends. Germline values: CDR1 MGHRA, CDR2 YSYEKL. CDR3 loop: CASSQDQQSGGETQYF. CDR3 DNA: TGCGCCAGCAGCCAAGATCAACAGTCAGGCGGCGAGACCCAGTACTTC.

The sample holds a few counts of this clonotype. The genes are TRBV6-1 and TRBJ2-3, with TRBD2 matching over 9 bases. Germline V gene data show CDR1 as MNHNS and CDR2 as SASEGT. This CDR3 contains 14 residues. V gave up 9 bases and J gave up 6 bases; unmatched junction bases: 10. The CDR3 spells CASLSGGPADTQYF. The CDR3 nucleotides are TGTGCCAGTCTTAGCGGGGGACCGGCGGATACGCAGTATTTT.

This clonotype occurred a few times. The rearrangement links TRBV7-2 to TRBJ2-7, with 12 bases identical to TRBD2. The V gene end was trimmed by 6 bases and the J gene end by 3 bases; junction bases not matched to a gene: 9. CDR3 length: 16 amino acids. Germline CDR1 reads SGHTA; CDR2 reads FQGNSA. The CDR3 sequence: CASSSIPGLAGYEQYF. DNA of the CDR3: TGTGCCAGCAGTTCAATTCCGGGACTAGCGGGCTACGAGCAGTACTTC.

This clonotype was seen only a few times. The rearrangement links TRBV20-1 to TRBJ2-7, with a possible D match to TRBD2 (6 bases). The CDR3 sequence is 13 residues long. Trimming stripped 3 bases from V and 6 bases from J, with 15 bases between. Germline CDR1 reads DFQATT; CDR2 reads SNEGSKA (reference sequence). This CDR3 reads CSASRGKAGEQYF. The DNA for the CDR3 is TGCAGTGCTAGCCGGGGGAAAGCCGGCGAGCAGTACTTC.

V gene TRBV9 combines with J gene TRBJ2-1, with 10 bases that match TRBD2. The V segment lost 4 bases and the J segment 5 bases; nucleotides outside the gene matches: 6. Looked up from germline, CDR1 is SGDLS and CDR2 is YYNGEE. The CDR3 has 15 amino acids. DNA of the CDR3: TGTGCCAGCAGCCTTAGCGGGGGGCCCAACAATGAGCAGTTCTTC. It yields the protein CASSLSGGPNNEQFF.

This clonotype occurred a few times. The rearrangement links TRBV7-3 to TRBJ2-1; no firm D call. The CDR3 length is 16 residues. Germline V gene data show CDR1 as SGHTA and CDR2 as FQGTGA. Between the trimmed V and J ends, which lost 0 bases and 5 bases, there was a span of 14 bases. Here the CDR3 DNA reads TGTGCCAGCAGCTTAACGATGGGTGATAACCACAATGAGCAGTTCTTC. It codes for CASSLTMGDNHNEQFF.

The V call is TRBV28, the J call TRBJ2-4, with D perhaps matching TRBD1 (5 bases). This CDR3 region has 14 residues. Germline CDR1 MDHEN, CDR2 SYDVKM. The ends were cut back, 3 bases at V and 3 bases at J, with 9 bases in the middle. Here the CDR3 DNA reads TGTGCCAGCAGTTTGCAGGGTGGCAAAAACATTCAGTACTTC. This sequence encodes CASSLQGGKNIQYF.